Below are 4 T cell receptor beta chains sequenced from a single sample in a study of T cells in localized non-small cell lung cancer. Assay used: immunoSEQ multiplex PCR; TCRdb lists only in-frame clones, some missing. The data show about 2,700 clones, with roughly 31% seen just once and around 7.3% held by the top ten. Here the sequenced sample was lung tumor tissue, taken before any cancer treatment. All receptors come from a man aged 40 to 70 with stage II squamous cell lung carcinoma.

This rearrangement joins TRBV7-5 to TRBJ1-3; the table's D call, TRBD1, was not checked against the DNA. TRBV7-5 constitutes a pseudogene. CDR3 length: 15 amino acids. The CDR3 nucleotides are TGTGCCAGCAGCCCAACAGGGGGCTCTGGAAACACCATATATTTT. This codes for CASSPTGGSGNTIYF.

V is TRBV7-5 and J is TRBJ2-2; TRBD2, the table's D call, lacks a check against the DNA. TRBV7-5 has pseudogene status. The CDR3 has 17 residues. CDR3 in amino acids: CASSPTSGGAGTGELFF. DNA of the CDR3: TGTGCCAGCAGCCCGACTAGCGGGGGGGCCGGCACCGGGGAGCTGTTTTTT.

CDR3 residues: CASSAQRGGQGKNIQYF. For the CDR3, the DNA is TGTGCCAGCAGTGCCCAGCGGGGGGGCCAGGGCAAAAACATTCAGTACTTC. V usage is TRBV2 and J usage is TRBJ2-4; TRBD2 matches at 10 bases. Germline V gene data show CDR1 as SNHLY and CDR2 as FYNNEI. Losses at the gene ends were 4 bases for V and 3 bases for J; bases not matched to a gene: 9. The CDR3 contains 17 residues.

The chain recombines TRBV19 with TRBJ2-5; D might be TRBD2 (6 bases). V gave up 5 bases and J gave up 1 base, with 8 bases separating them. The CDR3 is 13 amino acids. Germline assignment: CDR1 LNHDA and CDR2 SQIVND (reference sequence). The CDR3 here is CASSGGFQETQYF. DNA of the CDR3: TGTGCCAGTAGTGGGGGGTTCCAAGAGACCCAGTACTTC.